These 24 T cell receptor beta chains were sequenced from one sample in a study of human T cells and chemical hapten exposure. Time point indicated: patch test 3, about 24 weeks after DPC sensitization. Stated treatment: therapeutic diphenylcyclopropenone sensitization with weekly scalp DPC. TCRdb reprocessed the RACE reads via MiXCR and lists one record per CDR3 protein. Of more than 95,000 distinct CDR3 sequences listed, around 34% are singletons. This specimen consisted of whole blood, obtained in connection with sensitization to the hapten diphenylcyclopropenone (DPC). The receptors were sampled from a man in his forties with alopecia areata. Some clones in this sample may be carry-over from other donors' samples.

This chain links TRBV28 with TRBJ2-7; maybe TRBD2 (5 bases). CDR1 MDHEN and CDR2 SYDVKM come from the germline V gene. This CDR3 comprises 14 residues. V was clipped by 6 bases and J by 1 base, with 13 bases between them. The CDR3 nucleotides are TGTGCCAGCAGGCCGCCGGGGAGATCCTACGAGCAGTACTTC. Translating gives CASRPPGRSYEQYF.

This chain uses TRBV11-1 with TRBJ2-1; 12 bases map to TRBD1. The CDR3 is made up of 15 amino acids. Germline V gives CDR1 SGHAT, CDR2 FQDESV (reference sequence). The trim removed 6 bases at V and 9 bases at J, leaving 9 bases unmatched. The CDR3 loop is CASRPGTGGFGEQFF. In nucleotides, the CDR3 is TGTGCCAGCAGGCCCGGGACAGGGGGCTTTGGTGAGCAGTTCTTC.

The V call is TRBV2, the J call TRBJ1-5; D gene unclear. This CDR3 is 15 amino acids long. Germline V gene sequence: CDR1 SNHLY, CDR2 FYNNEI. Trimming left V 1 base short and J 3 bases short, with 10 bases between. The CDR3 DNA reads as TGTGCCAGCAGTGAAGGCTTGGACCCCAATCAGCCCCAGCATTTT. Its translation is CASSEGLDPNQPQHF.

This clonotype was detected only a few times. This chain links TRBV6-1 with TRBJ2-7; unclear D gene. The CDR3 extends over 14 amino acids. The V and J ends lost 2 bases and 10 bases respectively, with 18 bases between them. CDR1 and CDR2 from the germline V gene are MNHNS and SASEGT. The CDR3 reads CASSERVAPPRQYV. DNA for the CDR3: TGTGCCAGCAGTGAAAGGGTAGCACCCCCTCGCCAGTACGTC.

The J gene is TRBJ1-5, the V gene TRBV7-9; TRBD1 agrees at 7 bases. V lost 4 bases to trimming and J lost 1 base; unmatched junction nucleotides: 10. Germline V gives CDR1 SEHNR, CDR2 FQNEAQ (reference sequence). The CDR3 runs 17 residues. The CDR3 nucleotides are TGTGCCAGCAGCTCCGGGACAGATGATTCAAGCAATCAGCCCCAGCATTTT. This encodes CASSSGTDDSSNQPQHF.

V gene TRBV24-1 combines with J gene TRBJ2-7, with 8 bases identical to TRBD2. V lost 3 bases to trimming and J lost 5 bases; unmatched junction nucleotides: 5. The CDR3 has 14 residues. Germline V gene sequence: CDR1 KGHDR, CDR2 SFDVKD. CDR3 sequence (DNA): TGTGCCACCAGTGATCTGCAGCGGGAGCACGAGCAGTACGTC. Protein product: CATSDLQREHEQYV.

Comment on this clonotype: The conserved closing phenylalanine or tryptophan is absent in this CDR3, likely reflecting a read error. It is unclear where the CDR3 begins or ends on the DNA, so no DNA is shown, and the CDR3 is as TCRdb lists it. The J gene is TRBJ2-7, the V gene TRBV6-5; the table assigns TRBD2, which was not confirmed against the DNA. From germline, CDR1 is MNHEY and CDR2 SVGAGI. The CDR3 has 15 amino acids, counting both end residues. CDR3 sequence: CASSPSSAPYDRWYI.

This clonotype was counted between two and nine times. CDR3 amino acids: CAISEDRSTDTQYF. The CDR3 region has the DNA TGTGCCATCAGTGAGGACAGAAGCACAGATACGCAGTATTTT. The chain employs TRBV10-3 and TRBJ2-3; maybe TRBD1 (5 bases). This CDR3 is built from 14 residues. The germline V gene encodes CDR1 ENHRY and CDR2 SYGVKD. V was trimmed by 2 bases and J by 0 bases, leaving 6 bases between them.

The genes are TRBV5-6 and TRBJ2-2; 8 bases agree with TRBD2. V lost 4 bases, J lost 0 bases, and 5 bases stayed unmatched. Germline CDR1 SGHDT, CDR2 YYEEEE. This CDR3 comprises 16 residues. The CDR3 DNA reads as TGTGCCAGCAGCGATACGGGACTAGCGAACACCGGGGAGCTGTTTTTT. This sequence encodes CASSDTGLANTGELFF.

This sequence joins TRBV10-3 and TRBJ2-7, with D perhaps matching TRBD1 (6 bases). There are 14 residues in the CDR3. V gave up 7 bases and J gave up 0 bases, with 13 bases separating them. Germline CDR1 is ENHRY and CDR2 is SYGVKD. CDR3 in amino acids: CAIKTGTSSYEQYF. CDR3 coding DNA: TGTGCCATCAAAACCGGGACAAGCTCCTACGAGCAGTACTTC.

The chain couples TRBV27 to TRBJ1-4; D perhaps matches TRBD1 (6 bases). Germline-derived CDR1 and CDR2 are MNHEY and SMNVEV (reference sequence). This CDR3 spans 13 amino acids. Trimming removed 1 base at V and 8 bases at J, with 8 bases between. CDR3 sequence: CASSLWGQEKLFF. The CDR3 region has the DNA TGTGCCAGCAGTTTATGGGGGCAGGAAAAACTGTTTTTT.

V usage is TRBV4-2 and J usage is TRBJ2-3, with 7 bases that match TRBD2. J gave up 0 bases and V 4 bases, and 13 bases lay outside the gene matches. This CDR3 contains 18 residues. CDR1 is LGHNA and CDR2 is YNFKEQ in the germline V gene. The CDR3 loop reads CASSLAATGGSSTDTQYF. The CDR3 DNA reads TGTGCCAGCAGCCTCGCTGCCACGGGGGGATCGAGCACAGATACGCAGTATTTT.

The chain is built from TRBV6-5 and TRBJ2-3; the D gene could be TRBD1 or TRBD2 (5 bases each). Germline CDR1 and CDR2: MNHEY and SVGAGI. V dropped 0 bases and J dropped 5 bases, with 12 bases sitting between them. This CDR3 comprises 15 residues. The DNA of the CDR3 is TGTGCCAGCAGTTACTCGGACTTTAGGGGAGATACGCAGTATTTT. This sequence encodes CASSYSDFRGDTQYF.

The gene calls are TRBV20-1 and TRBJ1-6; tentatively, D is TRBD1 (6 bases). Trimming pared 0 bases from V and 7 bases from J, leaving 13 bases between. CDR1 is DFQATT, CDR2 SNEGSKA, per germline (reference sequence). The CDR3 is 15 amino acids. CDR3 in amino acids: CSARDSQGLNSPLHF. The CDR3 DNA sequence: TGCAGTGCTAGAGATAGTCAGGGGCTCAATTCACCCCTCCACTTT.

The chain is built from TRBV15 and TRBJ2-3; 7 bases map to TRBD2. This CDR3 is 16 amino acids long. V dropped 0 bases and J dropped 4; count of bases not matched to a gene: 7. Germline assignment: CDR1 LNHNV and CDR2 YYDKDF (reference sequence). Here the CDR3 DNA reads TGTGCCACCAGCAGAGACTGGGGGGGGAGATCAGATACGCAGTATTTT. It translates to CATSRDWGGRSDTQYF.

This clonotype showed up just a few times. The CDR3 loop is CASSFSREQYF. For the CDR3, the DNA is TGTGCCAGCAGCTTCAGCCGCGAGCAGTACTTC. The chain recombines TRBV3-1 with TRBJ2-7, with D unresolved. CDR3 length equals 11 residues. Deletions cut 5 bases from V and 6 bases from J, with 8 bases between. Per germline, CDR1 LGHDT and CDR2 YNNKEL (reference sequence).

In this sample, this clonotype turned up once. This rearrangement joins TRBV4-2 to TRBJ2-1, with 8 bases matching TRBD2. The CDR3 runs 18 residues. V shed 0 bases, J shed 0 bases, and the junction held 7 bases outside the gene matches. Germline V gene data show CDR1 as LGHNA and CDR2 as YNFKEQ. This CDR3 is CASSQDGLAGLSYNEQFF. The CDR3 DNA sequence: TGTGCCAGCAGCCAAGATGGGCTAGCGGGCCTCTCCTACAATGAGCAGTTCTTC.

The chain employs TRBV7-3 and TRBJ2-3, with D possibly being TRBD2 (5 bases). The CDR3 is 14 residues long. In germline, CDR1 is SGHTA, CDR2 FQGTGA. V was clipped by 5 bases and J by 2 bases, with 11 bases between them. In DNA, the CDR3 is TGTGCCAGCAGCCGGACTGCCCCCACAGATACGCAGTATTTT. This codes for CASSRTAPTDTQYF. Supplemented by reference TRBV7-3 and TRBJ2-3, the full variable domain reads GAGVSQTPSNKVTEKGKYVELRCDPISGHTALYWYRQSLGQGPEFLIYFQGTGAADDSGLPNDRFFAVRPEGSVSTLKIQRTERGDSAVYLCASSRTAPTDTQYFGPGTRLTVL.

As DNA, the CDR3 is TGTGCCAGCAGCCGAGACGGGGGGGGAGCCTACGAGCAGTACTTC. Amino acids: CASSRDGGGAYEQYF. The J gene is TRBJ2-7, the V gene TRBV9, with 8 bases aligning to TRBD2. Germline CDR1 SGDLS, CDR2 YYNGEE. With V trimmed by 4 bases and J by 2 bases, 8 bases remained unmatched. The CDR3 extends over 15 amino acids. The full variable domain, completed using reference TRBV9 and TRBJ2-7, is DSGVTQTPKHLITATGQRVTLRCSPRSGDLSVYWYQQSLDQGLQFLIQYYNGEERAKGNILERFSAQQFPDLHSELNLSSLELGDSALYFCASSRDGGGAYEQYFGPGTRLTVT.

The chain combines TRBV25-1 with TRBJ1-6; D not resolved. V lost 7 bases and J 9 bases, leaving 10 bases between the germline ends. The V gene's germline CDR1 is MGHDK and CDR2 SYGVNS. The CDR3 is 12 amino acids. The CDR3 DNA reads TGTGCCAGCAATTACGTAGCTTCACCCCTCCACTTT. Translated: CASNYVASPLHF.

In DNA, the CDR3 is TGTGCCATCAGCTTACAGGGGAAAGAGACCCAGTACTTC. Its protein is CAISLQGKETQYF. The chain joins TRBV10-3 to TRBJ2-5, with TRBD1 identical over 7 bases. J was trimmed by 3 bases and V by 6 bases; bases with no gene match: 4. The CDR3 is 13 amino acids. Germline loops: CDR1 ENHRY, CDR2 SYGVKD.

This CDR3 reads CATSDDRGGDTQYF. The CDR3 nucleotides read TGTGCCACCAGTGACGACAGAGGAGGAGATACGCAGTATTTT. The chain uses TRBV24-1 and TRBJ2-3, with D perhaps matching TRBD1 or TRBD2 (5 bases each). V lost 4 bases to trimming and J lost 5 bases, with 12 bases between them. There are 14 residues in the CDR3. CDR1 and CDR2 from the germline V gene are KGHDR and SFDVKD.

This clonotype was detected only a few times. The chain combines TRBV15 with TRBJ1-5; D is perhaps TRBD1 (6 bases). Germline-derived CDR1 and CDR2 are LNHNV and YYDKDF (reference sequence). The CDR3 is 15 residues long. V dropped 4 bases and J dropped 0 bases, with 10 bases sitting between them. The CDR3: CATSTRGHSNQPQHF. The CDR3, as DNA: TGTGCCACCAGCACCCGGGGACATAGCAATCAGCCCCAGCATTTT.

V is TRBV7-8 and J is TRBJ2-3; 9 bases are shared with TRBD2. The CDR3 length is 15 residues. V lost 5 bases, J lost 2 bases, and 5 bases stayed unmatched. Looked up from germline, CDR1 is SGHVS and CDR2 is FQNEAQ. DNA for the CDR3: TGTGCCAGCAGCCGTCGACTAGCGGTCACAGATACGCAGTATTTT. Translated: CASSRRLAVTDTQYF.